The 16 T cell receptor beta chains below come from one sample, sequenced in a study of CD8 T cells in Susac syndrome. Reverse transcription used roughly 0.5 to 1 ug RNA and random hexamers. One entry per CDR3 protein results from TCRdb running MiXCR on the immunoSEQ multiplex PCR reads. The profile shows a few hundred thousand distinct CDR3 sequences, 80% to 95% of them singletons. The sequencing input was CD8+ T cells from PBMCs. The receptors here all came from a human donor with multiple sclerosis.

This clonotype came up once. The chain carries TRBV9 and TRBJ2-2; weak D call: TRBD1 (6 bases). Germline V lookup: CDR1 SGDLS, CDR2 YYNGEE. The CDR3 covers 16 residues. Trimming pared 3 bases from V and 0 bases from J, leaving 12 bases between. The CDR3 reads CASSGRDTTNTGELFF. CDR3 coding DNA: TGTGCCAGCAGCGGCCGGGACACCACGAACACCGGGGAGCTGTTTTTT. Full variable domain (remainder filled in from reference TRBV9 and TRBJ2-2): DSGVTQTPKHLITATGQRVTLRCSPRSGDLSVYWYQQSLDQGLQFLIQYYNGEERAKGNILERFSAQQFPDLHSELNLSSLELGDSALYFCASSGRDTTNTGELFFGEGSRLTVL.

The V and J genes are TRBV19 and TRBJ2-7, with D possibly being TRBD1 or TRBD2 (5 bases each). This CDR3 comprises 15 residues. V was trimmed by 9 bases and J by 0 bases, leaving 18 bases between them. CDR1 and CDR2 (germline): LNHDA, SQIVND (reference sequence). CDR3 DNA: TGTGCCAGCTCGAATCGGGACCTCAGCTCCTACGAGCAGTACTTC. This sequence encodes CASSNRDLSSYEQYF. Looking up the rest from reference TRBV19 and TRBJ2-7 gives the full variable domain: DGGITQSPKYLFRKEGQNVTLSCEQNLNHDAMYWYRQDPGQGLRLIYYSQIVNDFQKGDIAEGYSVSREKKESFPLTVTSAQKNPTAFYLCASSNRDLSSYEQYFGPGTRLTVT.

This clonotype has just one count. The chain uses TRBV7-8 and TRBJ2-2; TRBD2 agrees at 13 bases. Trimming took 5 bases from V and 7 from J; bases not matched to a gene: 10. Germline assignment: CDR1 SGHVS and CDR2 FQNEAQ. This CDR3 has 17 amino acids. CDR3 nucleotides: TGTGCCAGCAGCCCCCTACTAGCGGGGGGGCTTAACGGGGAGCTGTTTTTT. Protein sequence: CASSPLLAGGLNGELFF.

The V gene is TRBV27, the J gene TRBJ2-7; D perhaps matches TRBD1 (6 bases). Trimming stripped 3 bases from V and 4 bases from J, with 16 bases between. CDR1 and CDR2 from the germline V gene are MNHEY and SMNVEV (reference sequence). The CDR3 length is 15 residues. The DNA of the CDR3 is TGTGCCAGCAGTTTTTCGGGACAATACTCGTACGAGCAGTACTTC. Protein: CASSFSGQYSYEQYF.

This clonotype has a single count. The chain recombines TRBV7-9 with TRBJ1-2, with TRBD1 identical over 10 bases. The V and J ends lost 1 base and 6 bases, in that order; junction bases with no gene match: 8. Germline CDR1 reads SEHNR; CDR2 reads FQNEAQ (reference sequence). The CDR3 consists of 16 residues. The CDR3: CASSLGGDRGRHGYTF. CDR3 bases: TGTGCCAGCAGCTTAGGGGGGGACAGGGGCCGCCATGGCTACACCTTC.

V gene TRBV12-3 or TRBV12-4 combines with J gene TRBJ2-5, with D perhaps matching TRBD2 (5 bases). This CDR3 comprises 16 residues. Trimming stripped 5 bases from V and 2 bases from J, with 18 bases between. CDR3 nucleotide sequence: TGTGCCAGCAGTCTAACACGTGGCAGCGGACAAGAGACCCAGTACTTC. Protein: CASSLTRGSGQETQYF.

This chain uses TRBV30 with TRBJ2-2, with no clear D. V shed 3 bases and J shed 6 bases, with 5 bases lying between them. Germline CDR1 GTSNPN, CDR2 SVGIG (reference sequence). The CDR3 is made up of 11 amino acids. The CDR3 is CAWRVSGELFF. The DNA for the CDR3 is TGTGCCTGGAGGGTTTCCGGGGAGCTGTTTTTT.

The rearrangement uses TRBV6-1 and TRBJ1-4, with TRBD1 as a possible D gene (6 bases). Trimming left V 7 bases short and J 1 base short, with 19 bases between. The length of the CDR3 is 17 residues. CDR1 is MNHNS and CDR2 is SASEGT in the germline V gene. The CDR3 bases are TGTGCCAGCAATCTCAACAGGGTTTCGGTAACTAATGAAAAACTGTTTTTT. Its protein product is CASNLNRVSVTNEKLFF.

The chain links TRBV3-1 to TRBJ1-5; D call uncertain. The V end was cut by 7 bases, the J end by 0 bases, with 10 bases between. Germline CDR1 reads LGHDT; CDR2 reads YNNKEL (reference sequence). This CDR3 region has 14 residues. The CDR3 spells CASKGSDSNQPQHF. In DNA form, the CDR3 reads TGTGCCAGCAAGGGAAGTGATAGCAATCAGCCCCAGCATTTT.

V and J are TRBV10-2 and TRBJ1-5; no clear D gene. V was pared by 3 bases and J by 5 bases, with 8 bases between. This CDR3 comprises 13 residues. From germline, CDR1 is WSHSY and CDR2 SAAADI. CDR3 in DNA: TGCGCCAGCAGTGAAAATTCCGATCAGCCCCAGCATTTT. It codes for CASSENSDQPQHF.

The chain has TRBV9 and TRBJ2-1, with 10 nucleotides matching TRBD2. The CDR3 extends over 17 amino acids. The germline V gene encodes CDR1 SGDLS and CDR2 YYNGEE. V shed 2 bases and J 2 bases; nucleotides not matched to a gene: 7. The CDR3 bases are TGTGCCAGCAGCGTCCATGAGCGGGGGGGCGCCTACAATGAGCAGTTCTTC. Translating gives CASSVHERGGAYNEQFF.

The rearrangement joins TRBV6-5 to TRBJ2-7; weak D call: TRBD1 (6 bases). Trimming removed 5 bases at V and 2 bases at J, with 13 bases between. Germline loops: CDR1 MNHEY, CDR2 SVGAGI. CDR3 length equals 14 residues. CDR3 sequence reads: CASSLGQKPYEQYF. The CDR3 coding sequence is TGTGCCAGCAGTCTCGGACAGAAACCCTACGAGCAGTACTTC.

The chain joins TRBV9 to TRBJ2-3; 14 bases are shared with TRBD2. The junction had 10 bases not matched to a gene; V was cut back by 2 bases and J by 2 bases. Germline CDR1 is SGDLS and CDR2 is YYNGEE. CDR3 length: 19 residues. Written as DNA, the CDR3 is TGTGCCAGCAGCGTGGGACTAGCGGGAGCCCTTCCGCCCACAGATACGCAGTATTTT. Protein sequence: CASSVGLAGALPPTDTQYF.

This rearrangement joins TRBV7-2 to TRBJ2-3, with 12 bases identical to TRBD2. The CDR3 is made up of 18 amino acids. J lost 2 bases, V lost 1 base, and 7 bases had no gene match. Germline loops: CDR1 SGHTA, CDR2 FQGNSA. CDR3 protein: CASSLGTSGTPTTDTQYF. As DNA, the CDR3 is TGTGCCAGCAGCTTAGGGACTAGCGGGACTCCCACCACAGATACGCAGTATTTT.

The gene calls are TRBV3-1 and TRBJ2-1; D is unresolved. The germline CDR1 and CDR2 sequences are LGHDT and YNNKEL (reference sequence). Between the trimmed V and J ends, which lost 0 bases and 5 bases, there was a span of 8 bases. This CDR3 is 14 amino acids long. The CDR3, as DNA: TGTGCCAGCAGCCAAGATTGGGCCGACAATGAGCAGTTCTTC. It codes for CASSQDWADNEQFF.

The CDR3 DNA follows: TGTGCCAGCAGTTACCTTCGGACCCCTTGGGGCAATCAGCCCCAGCATTTT. Translating it yields CASSYLRTPWGNQPQHF. The J gene is TRBJ1-5, the V gene TRBV6-5, with D unclear. CDR1 and CDR2 from the germline V gene are MNHEY and SVGAGI. V gave up 2 bases and J gave up 2 bases, with 16 bases separating them. The CDR3 has 17 residues.